The 11 T cell receptor beta chains given below trace back to one sample, sequenced in a study of early T cells in non-severe SARS-CoV-2 infection. Each CDR3 protein is one row after TCRdb ran MiXCR on the 5' RACE reads. Counted here are approximately 18,000 distinct CDR3 sequences, about 5% occurring once; the ten biggest clones make up under 8.5%. The sample consisted of whole blood. The receptors were sampled from an adult who was a healthcare worker with PCR-confirmed SARS-CoV-2 infection or an uninfected control (not recorded which).

This clonotype has only a few counts. This sequence joins TRBV7-9 and TRBJ2-7, with 11 bases matching TRBD2. Trimming removed 5 bases from V and 0 bases from J; junction bases left unmatched: 6. Germline CDR1 and CDR2: SEHNR and FQNEAQ (reference sequence). The CDR3 is 16 residues long. In DNA, the CDR3 is TGTGCCAGCAGCCAGGAAACTAGCGGGAGCTCCTACGAGCAGTACGTC. This gives the protein CASSQETSGSSYEQYV.

This clonotype was picked up many times. J is TRBJ2-5 and V is TRBV20-1; D not certain. V lost 6 bases and J lost 4, with 12 bases in between. The V gene's germline CDR1 is DFQATT and CDR2 SNEGSKA (reference sequence). The CDR3 is 12 amino acids. Here the CDR3 DNA reads TGCAGTGCAAGGACCGCCGGAGAGACCCAGTACTTC. Protein sequence: CSARTAGETQYF.

The table lists this clonotype with many counts. This chain joins TRBV30 and TRBJ2-1; 11 bases are a match to TRBD2. V trimming: 8 bases; J trimming: 7 bases; junction bases outside the gene matches: 7. The CDR3 extends over 13 amino acids. The V gene's germline CDR1 is GTSNPN and CDR2 SVGIG (reference sequence). The CDR3 spells CAGPGLAENEQFF. The DNA of the CDR3 is TGTGCCGGACCGGGACTAGCGGAGAATGAGCAGTTCTTC.

This clonotype was seen more than once but under ten times. The CDR3 loop is CASSRGGDTQYF. CDR3 DNA sequence: TGTGCCAGCTCCCGTGGAGGAGATACGCAGTATTTT. The V gene is TRBV18, the J gene TRBJ2-3; D perhaps matches TRBD2 (5 bases). Germline loops: CDR1 KGHSH, CDR2 LQKENI. Trimming removed 6 bases at V and 5 bases at J, with 9 bases between. The CDR3 runs to 12 residues.

This clonotype was counted ten times or more. The chain recombines TRBV6-5 with TRBJ1-1; D unclear. Germline V gene lookup returns CDR1 MNHEY and CDR2 SVGAGI. The CDR3 covers 13 residues. Trimming removed 8 bases at V and 7 bases at J, with 17 bases between. CDR3 in DNA: TGTGCCAGCGCCCAAGAAGCGGGCCGTGAAGCTTTCTTT. Translated: CASAQEAGREAFF.

This clonotype ranks as medium-sized. The chain is built from TRBV14 and TRBJ2-1; weak D call: TRBD1 (6 bases). Looked up from germline, CDR1 is SGHDN and CDR2 is FVKESK. V was cut by 4 bases and J by 1 base, with 14 bases left in between. The CDR3 has 16 residues. For the CDR3, the DNA is TGTGCCAGCAGCCCGACAGGAGTGGGGTCCTACAATGAGCAGTTCTTC. It is translated as CASSPTGVGSYNEQFF.

This clonotype occurred many times. V is TRBV7-9 and J is TRBJ2-1, with 8 positions matching TRBD2. This CDR3 region has 14 residues. Losses at the gene ends were 1 base for V and 7 bases for J; bases not matched to a gene: 3. The germline V gene encodes CDR1 SEHNR and CDR2 FQNEAQ (reference sequence). CDR3 sequence reads: CASSLVRGRNEQFF. CDR3 DNA sequence: TGTGCCAGCAGCTTAGTGCGCGGGAGGAATGAGCAGTTCTTC.

This clonotype appeared many times. The chain joins TRBV24-1 to TRBJ1-5; unclear D gene. CDR1 is KGHDR, CDR2 SFDVKD, per germline. The V end lost 6 bases, the J end lost 0 bases, and 8 bases lay between the germline ends. This CDR3 is 14 amino acids long. CDR3 sequence (DNA): TGTGCCACCAGTTCTCTCGATAGCAATCAGCCCCAGCATTTT. It codes for CATSSLDSNQPQHF.

J is TRBJ1-3 and V is TRBV5-4, with 7 nucleotides matching TRBD1. The length of the CDR3 is 17 residues. The J segment lost 4 bases and the V segment lost 3 bases, leaving 13 bases of the junction unmatched. Germline V gene data show CDR1 as SGHNT and CDR2 as YYREEE (reference sequence). CDR3: CASSSTLTQGMGNTIYF. The CDR3 region has the DNA TGTGCCAGCAGCTCCACCCTAACACAGGGGATGGGAAACACCATATATTTT. Drawing the rest from reference TRBV5-4 and TRBJ1-3, the complete variable domain is ETGVTQSPTHLIKTRGQQVTLRCSSQSGHNTVSWYQQALGQGPQFIFQYYREEENGRGNFPPRFSGLQFPNYSSELNVNALELDDSALYLCASSSTLTQGMGNTIYFGEGSWLTVV.

This clonotype counts as medium-sized (0.01 to 0.1%). The chain carries TRBV11-3 and TRBJ2-2; TRBD2 matches 8 bases. Germline lookup yields CDR1 SGHNT and CDR2 YENEEA. This CDR3 has 18 residues. V was clipped by 1 base and J by 1 base; unmatched bases: 8. The CDR3 DNA reads TGTGCCAGCAGCTTAGCACAGTGGGGACTAGAGAACACCGGGGAGCTGTTTTTT. This sequence encodes CASSLAQWGLENTGELFF.

There are many counts of this clonotype. V gene TRBV7-9 combines with J gene TRBJ1-1; maybe TRBD1 (6 bases). The V end was cut by 5 bases, the J end by 4 bases, with 8 bases between. There are 12 residues in the CDR3. Germline V lookup: CDR1 SEHNR, CDR2 FQNEAQ (reference sequence). CDR3 sequence reads: CASSGRGTEAFF. The CDR3 bases are TGTGCCAGCAGCGGCAGGGGCACTGAAGCTTTCTTT.